The T cell receptor beta chain described here comes from a study of beta chain features in type 1 diabetes. Study conclusions and caveats: Across all four CD4+ subsets, people with type 1 diabetes showed modestly shorter TCRB CDR3s.

CD45RO/CCR7/CD25/CD127/CD95/CD27 staining was used to isolate CD4+ naive, central memory, regulatory and stem cell-like memory cells by sorting. V was pared by 4 bases and J by 0 bases, with 12 bases between. CDR1 and CDR2 from the germline V gene are SGHRS and YFSETQ. The CDR3 has 15 residues. Remarks on this clone: Its specificity is not known. At the DNA level, this CDR3 is encoded by other sequences in the same sample as well.

The authors reverse transcribed all of the isolated RNA, so sequencing captured expressed TCRB transcripts. Profiling relied on immunoSEQ multiplex PCR, and the TCRdb table lists in-frame clones only, not all of them. The data contain 200,000 to 250,000 clones, around 13% of them seen just once; the ten biggest clones take up roughly 0.019%. The source of this sequence is a young man with type 1 diabetes. The V and J genes are TRBV5-1 and TRBJ2-3; possible D gene TRBD2, 6 bases. Sequenced input: naive CD4+ T cells from blood. The CDR3 loop is CASSLAGTSTDTQYF. Here the CDR3 DNA reads TGCGCCAGCAGCCTTGCGGGGACTAGCACAGATACGCAGTATTTT.